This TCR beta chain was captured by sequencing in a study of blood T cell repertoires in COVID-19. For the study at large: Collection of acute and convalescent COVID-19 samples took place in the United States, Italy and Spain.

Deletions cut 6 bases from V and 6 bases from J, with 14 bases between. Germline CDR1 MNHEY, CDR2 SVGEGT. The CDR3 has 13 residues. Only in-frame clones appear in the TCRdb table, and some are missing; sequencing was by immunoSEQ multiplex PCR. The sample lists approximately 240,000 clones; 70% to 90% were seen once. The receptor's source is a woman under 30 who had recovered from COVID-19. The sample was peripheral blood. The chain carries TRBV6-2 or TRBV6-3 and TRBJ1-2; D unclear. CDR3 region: CASSPVLPNGYTF. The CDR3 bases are TGTGCCAGCAGCCCCGTACTGCCCAATGGCTACACCTTC.